Each of the 30 T cell receptor beta chains below was sequenced from the same sample in a study of T cells in Graves' hyperthyroidism and ophthalmopathy. Using RNA transcripts as the source, TCR beta CDR3 regions were amplified. Researchers ran a first-round RT-PCR on the TCR CDR3 using the HTBI primer set. TCRdb processed the multiplex PCR reads anew with MiXCR; each CDR3 protein has one entry. There are 530,000 or so distinct CDR3 sequences in the sample; 17% occur only once, and roughly 15% lies in the top ten. The sample consisted of blood. These receptors came from a woman in her late teens or twenties with Graves' ophthalmopathy.

This sequence joins TRBV28 and TRBJ1-6; D unclear. The CDR3 has 12 amino acids. With 6 bases removed from V and 9 bases from J, the gap between germline ends came to 9 bases. Germline CDR1 reads MDHEN; CDR2 reads SYDVKM. The CDR3 nucleotides read TGTGCCAGCAGAGCCCCCACTTCACCCCTCCACTTT. Its translation is CASRAPTSPLHF.

Of note for this clonotype: At one of its ends the junction is not consistent with the germline gene, which may arise from a read error. The CDR3 is CAIGERLGTSNTGELFF. DNA for the CDR3: TGTGCCATCGGTGAGCGACTCGGGACCAGTAACACCGGGGAGCTGTTTTTT. The chain uses TRBV10-3 and TRBJ2-2, with D perhaps being TRBD1 or TRBD2 (5 bases each). This CDR3 is built from 17 residues. Germline assignment: CDR1 ENHRY and CDR2 SYGVKD.

This clonotype was counted only a few times. This chain uses TRBV4-1 with TRBJ2-2; 8 positions match TRBD2. CDR3 length: 18 amino acids. Germline assignment: CDR1 MGHRA and CDR2 YSYEKL. V lost 3 bases to trimming and J lost 6 bases; unmatched junction nucleotides: 15. The CDR3 here is CASSHPGAQRELAGELFF. CDR3 DNA sequence: TGCGCCAGCAGCCACCCGGGGGCCCAGCGGGAGCTTGCCGGGGAGCTGTTTTTT.

The chain employs TRBV7-6 and TRBJ1-5, with 9 positions matching TRBD1. The CDR3 contains 15 residues. Per the germline V gene, CDR1 is SGHVS and CDR2 is FNYEAQ. Trimming took 5 bases from V and 4 from J; bases not matched to a gene: 6. CDR3 protein: CASSPMDRGNQPQHF. The CDR3 bases are TGTGCCAGCAGCCCTATGGACAGGGGAAATCAGCCCCAGCATTTT.

The V and J genes are TRBV5-6 and TRBJ2-1; 7 bases map to TRBD1. Trimming removed 0 bases from V and 2 bases from J; junction bases left unmatched: 5. The germline CDR1 and CDR2 sequences are SGHDT and YYEEEE. The length of the CDR3 is 16 residues. DNA for the CDR3: TGTGCCAGCAGCTTGGAGACAGGGAACCCCTACAATGAGCAGTTCTTC. Its protein is CASSLETGNPYNEQFF.

This clonotype has ten or more counts. The chain couples TRBV7-3 to TRBJ1-2; D may be TRBD1 (6 bases). Germline CDR1 SGHTA, CDR2 FQGTGA. Between the trimmed V and J ends, which lost 0 bases and 6 bases, there was a span of 11 bases. The CDR3 covers 14 residues. The CDR3 bases are TGTGCCAGCAGCTTAACGCACCAGGGGAATGGCTACACCTTC. Its protein product is CASSLTHQGNGYTF.

This clonotype was observed many times. This sequence joins TRBV24-1 and TRBJ2-1; 7 bases match TRBD1. Germline V gene lookup returns CDR1 KGHDR and CDR2 SFDVKD. CDR3 length: 16 residues. V dropped 1 base and J dropped 1; count of bases not matched to a gene: 3. CDR3 DNA: TGTGCCACCAGTGATTTAGGGACAGATTCCTACAATGAGCAGTTCTTC. Encoded protein: CATSDLGTDSYNEQFF.

This rearrangement joins TRBV7-2 to TRBJ2-3; 7 nucleotides match TRBD1. CDR3 length equals 15 residues. The germline CDR1 and CDR2 sequences are SGHTA and FQGNSA. The J segment lost 0 bases and the V segment lost 1 base, leaving 1 base of the junction unmatched. CDR3: CASSLEGASTDTQYF. In DNA, the CDR3 is TGTGCCAGCAGCTTAGAGGGGGCGAGCACAGATACGCAGTATTTT.

This clonotype turned up a few times. The chain is built from TRBV30 and TRBJ1-5; D ambiguous. The length of the CDR3 is 14 residues. V shed 0 bases and J shed 3 bases, with 9 bases lying between them. Germline values: CDR1 GTSNPN, CDR2 SVGIG (reference sequence). This CDR3 is CAWSVQMNNQPQHF. CDR3 in DNA: TGTGCCTGGAGTGTACAGATGAACAATCAGCCCCAGCATTTT.

By share of the sample, this clonotype is medium-sized. This chain connects TRBV29-1 to TRBJ2-7; 8 nucleotides match TRBD2. The germline CDR1 and CDR2 sequences are SQVTM and ANQGSEA. With 4 bases clipped from V and 6 bases from J, the junction kept 5 bases outside the gene matches. This CDR3 is 12 amino acids long. The CDR3 coding sequence is TGCAGCGTTGTAGCGGGGATCGGCGAGCAGTACTTC. It translates to CSVVAGIGEQYF.

This clonotype has a count of ten or more. The chain joins TRBV7-3 to TRBJ2-1; tentative D call: TRBD1 (5 bases). This CDR3 has 16 amino acids. The V gene's germline CDR1 is SGHTA and CDR2 FQGTGA. The germline V and J ends were trimmed by 1 base and 0 bases, with 10 bases remaining between them. This chain's CDR3 is CASSLKQGSSYNEQFF. CDR3 DNA sequence: TGTGCCAGCAGCTTAAAGCAGGGTAGCTCCTACAATGAGCAGTTCTTC.

In the case of this clonotype: The junction and the germline gene differ at one end; a read error may be behind it. V and J are TRBV27 and TRBJ2-1; possibly TRBD1 for D (5 bases). CDR3 length: 16 residues. Germline V gene data show CDR1 as MNHEY and CDR2 as SMNVEV (reference sequence). CDR3 DNA sequence: TGTGCCAGCAGCGTAGCTCCCGACAGCTCCTACAATGAGCCGTTCTTC. It encodes CASSVAPDSSYNEPFF.

The chain recombines TRBV5-1 with TRBJ2-7; no firm D call. CDR3 length: 15 residues. V dropped 3 bases and J dropped 1 base, with 14 bases sitting between them. In germline, CDR1 is SGHRS, CDR2 YFSETQ. CDR3: CASSSDGILSYEQYF. The DNA for the CDR3 is TGCGCCAGCAGCTCCGACGGAATCCTTTCCTACGAGCAGTACTTC.

This clonotype has at least ten counts. The chain links TRBV7-2 to TRBJ2-3; a weak D match, TRBD1 (6 bases). The V and J ends lost 5 bases and 0 bases respectively, with 15 bases between them. CDR3 length equals 16 residues. In germline, CDR1 is SGHTA, CDR2 FQGNSA. This chain's CDR3 is CASSPVRTASTDTQYF. For the CDR3, the DNA is TGTGCCAGCAGCCCCGTCCGGACAGCTAGCACAGATACGCAGTATTTT. Drawing the rest from reference TRBV7-2 and TRBJ2-3, the complete variable domain is GAGVSQSPSNKVTEKGKDVELRCDPISGHTALYWYRQSLGQGLEFLIYFQGNSAPDKSGLPSDRFSAERTGGSVSTLTIQRTQQEDSAVYLCASSPVRTASTDTQYFGPGTRLTVL.

A few counts support this clonotype. The chain is built from TRBV20-1 and TRBJ2-1, with D unclear. The CDR3 extends over 16 amino acids. Deletions cut 0 bases from V and 0 bases from J, with 12 bases between. In germline, CDR1 is DFQATT, CDR2 SNEGSKA (reference sequence). The CDR3 coding sequence is TGCAGTGCTAGAGATCCCTCCCGGAGCTCCTACAATGAGCAGTTCTTC. Translated: CSARDPSRSSYNEQFF.

On this clonotype: A much larger clone differs by one base, so this may be a read error. V is TRBV6-2 or TRBV6-3 and J is TRBJ2-2, with a possible D match to TRBD2 (5 bases). CDR3 length: 14 residues. CDR1 is MNHEY and CDR2 is SVGEGT in the germline V gene. This CDR3 is CASRPTFYTGELLF. CDR3 coding DNA: TGTGCCAGCAGACCGACATTTTACACCGGGGAGCTGCTTTTT.

This clonotype was recorded at least ten times. The V and J genes are TRBV7-3 and TRBJ2-1; TRBD2 aligns across 11 bases. The CDR3 consists of 15 residues. With V trimmed by 5 bases and J by 7 bases, 7 bases remained unmatched. The V gene's germline CDR1 is SGHTA and CDR2 FQGTGA. CDR3 DNA sequence: TGTGCCAGCAGCGCGGATAGCGGGAGGGGGAATGAGCAGTTCTTC. It yields the protein CASSADSGRGNEQFF. Drawing the rest from reference TRBV7-3 and TRBJ2-1, the complete variable domain is GAGVSQTPSNKVTEKGKYVELRCDPISGHTALYWYRQSLGQGPEFLIYFQGTGAADDSGLPNDRFFAVRPEGSVSTLKIQRTERGDSAVYLCASSADSGRGNEQFFGPGTRLTVL.

There are many counts of this clonotype. This rearrangement joins TRBV11-1 to TRBJ2-6; no reliable D call. The CDR3 consists of 15 residues. Germline values: CDR1 SGHAT, CDR2 FQDESV (reference sequence). The V gene lost 1 base and the J gene lost 2 bases, with 6 bases spanning the gap. CDR3 region: CASSLGVAGANVLTF. For the CDR3, the DNA is TGTGCCAGCAGCTTAGGGGTTGCTGGGGCCAACGTCCTGACTTTC.

This clonotype was observed many times. J is TRBJ2-2 and V is TRBV5-1; 10 bases are a match to TRBD1. Germline CDR1 SGHRS, CDR2 YFSETQ. This CDR3 is 16 amino acids long. J was trimmed by 4 bases and V by 5 bases; bases with no gene match: 8. This chain's CDR3 is CASRGDRGRSTGELFF. Written as DNA, the CDR3 is TGCGCCAGCAGAGGTGACAGGGGGCGCAGCACCGGGGAGCTGTTTTTT.

In its sample, this clonotype was seen a few times. The V gene is TRBV28, the J gene TRBJ1-4; 9 positions match TRBD1. The CDR3 runs 16 residues. The V gene's germline CDR1 is MDHEN and CDR2 SYDVKM. The junction had 4 bases not matched to a gene; V was cut back by 5 bases and J by 0 bases. DNA of the CDR3: TGTGCCAGCAGTGGGACAGGGTTTGCAACTAATGAAAAACTGTTTTTT. Its protein product is CASSGTGFATNEKLFF. Variable domain in full (rest from reference TRBV28 and TRBJ1-4): DVKVTQSSRYLVKRTGEKVFLECVQDMDHENMFWYRQDPGLGLRLIYFSYDVKMKEKGDIPEGYSVSREKKERFSLILESASTNQTSMYLCASSGTGFATNEKLFFGSGTQLSVL.

The chain joins TRBV7-6 to TRBJ2-7, with 8 bases fitting TRBD1. V shed 4 bases, J shed 0 bases, and the junction held 5 bases outside the gene matches. The CDR3 has 15 residues. The germline V gene has CDR1 SGHVS and CDR2 FNYEAQ. This chain's CDR3 is CASSSRQGISYEQYF. The CDR3 DNA reads TGTGCCAGCAGCTCAAGACAGGGGATCTCCTACGAGCAGTACTTC.

This clonotype was picked up many times. The chain combines TRBV7-8 with TRBJ2-2; D gene ambiguous. The germline CDR1 and CDR2 sequences are SGHVS and FQNEAQ. Trimming shortened V by 5 bases and J by 3 bases, and 10 bases separated the two germline ends. This CDR3 contains 14 residues. The CDR3 DNA is TGTGCCAGCAGCCCACGTGGGTACACCGGGGAGCTGTTTTTT. The encoded protein is CASSPRGYTGELFF.

At least ten counts were recorded for this clonotype. The junction departs from germline at one end; a sequencing error may be responsible. V usage is TRBV7-7 and J usage is TRBJ2-3; possible D gene TRBD1, 6 bases. CDR3 length: 15 amino acids. Germline lookup yields CDR1 SSHAT and CDR2 FNYEAQ (reference sequence). DNA for the CDR3: TGTGCTAGCAGCCGCTTACAGGGTCCCACAGATACGCAGTATTTT. Translation gives CASSRLQGPTDTQYF.

The V gene is TRBV30, the J gene TRBJ2-6, with D hard to call. This CDR3 has 14 amino acids. Germline values: CDR1 GTSNPN, CDR2 SVGIG (reference sequence). Deletions cut 5 bases from V and 2 bases from J, with 10 bases between. The CDR3 nucleotides read TGTGCCTGGTCCCTGACTGCTGGGGCCAACGTCCTGACTTTC. It codes for CAWSLTAGANVLTF.

This clonotype was seen many times. The genes are TRBV7-3 and TRBJ1-2; unclear D gene. The germline V and J ends were trimmed by 3 bases and 7 bases, with 12 bases remaining between them. Germline V gene sequence: CDR1 SGHTA, CDR2 FQGTGA. The CDR3 contains 13 residues. CDR3 sequence reads: CASSFDARRGYTF. Here the CDR3 DNA reads TGTGCCAGCAGCTTTGACGCTCGCCGTGGCTACACCTTC.

The chain is built from TRBV6-1 and TRBJ2-3; possible D gene TRBD1, 6 bases. Germline-derived CDR1 and CDR2 are MNHNS and SASEGT. Trimming removed 6 bases from V and 5 bases from J, with 15 bases in between. The CDR3 spans 14 residues. The DNA for the CDR3 is TGTGCCAGCAGGAAACAGGGTCCGGAAGATACGCAGTATTTT. Its protein product is CASRKQGPEDTQYF.

This clonotype turned up a few times. V gene TRBV30 combines with J gene TRBJ2-1; tentative D call: TRBD1 (6 bases). Per germline, CDR1 GTSNPN and CDR2 SVGIG (reference sequence). V shed 0 bases and J shed 7 bases, with 7 bases lying between them. The CDR3 runs 12 residues. CDR3 coding DNA: TGTGCCTGGAGTGTTACAGGGAATGAGCAGTTCTTC. Its translation is CAWSVTGNEQFF. Supplemented by reference TRBV30 and TRBJ2-1, the full variable domain reads SQTIHQWPATLVQPVGSPLSLECTVEGTSNPNLYWYRQAAGRGLQLLFYSVGIGQISSEVPQNLSASRPQDRQFILSSKKLLLSDSGFYLCAWSVTGNEQFFGPGTRLTVL.

The chain carries TRBV24-1 and TRBJ1-6; D is ambiguous. The CDR3 spans 14 residues. Trimming left V 2 bases short and J 7 bases short, with 8 bases between. From germline, CDR1 is KGHDR and CDR2 SFDVKD. CDR3 nucleotide sequence: TGTGCCACCAGTGATTCTGCTCAAAATTCACCCCTCCACTTT. The encoded protein is CATSDSAQNSPLHF.

This clonotype was found many times. The J gene is TRBJ2-1, the V gene TRBV2, with 8 nucleotides matching TRBD1. J gave up 6 bases and V 6 bases, and 13 bases lay outside the gene matches. This CDR3 is 16 amino acids long. Per the germline V gene, CDR1 is SNHLY and CDR2 is FYNNEI. CDR3 protein: CASRDVTGVGGNEQFF. The CDR3 region has the DNA TGTGCCAGCAGGGACGTGACAGGGGTTGGTGGCAATGAGCAGTTCTTC.

This clonotype was counted many times. The chain employs TRBV3-1 and TRBJ2-7, with D uncertain. The germline CDR1 and CDR2 sequences are LGHDT and YNNKEL (reference sequence). Trimming removed 2 bases at V and 4 bases at J, with 6 bases between. The CDR3 contains 12 residues. As DNA, the CDR3 is TGTGCCAGCAGCCAACGCAATTACGAGCAGTACTTC. This translates into CASSQRNYEQYF.